Listed below are T cell receptor beta chains from one sample, sequenced in a study of T-cell reconstitution after alpha-beta-depleted transplantation in children. MiXCR, run by TCRdb on the PCR reads, gives a single entry per CDR3 protein. The sample contains about 830,000 distinct CDR3 sequences, roughly 15% of which appear only once. The source material was PBMCs, mostly from graft donor cells, sampled 360 days after TCRalphabeta/CD19-depleted stem cell transplant. The source of these receptors is a male patient under 18 who had a stem cell transplant for acute lymphoblastic leukemia, so the T cells may come from the graft donor. The CDR3 runs from the conserved cysteine through the conserved F or W. Each record gives: V gene, D gene, J gene, clone size, CDR3 protein, CDR3 DNA. A D gene is named only where the DNA matches it firmly. A clone size is listed for some rows: how often the clone was seen (once, few, many), or a class if it is expanded.

>TRBV6-1|NA|TRBJ2-1|few
CASSEGPGSEQFF
TGTGCCAGCAGTGAAGGCCCAGGTAGTGAGCAGTTCTTC
>TRBV20-1|NA|TRBJ2-7|few
CSASPRPQQYF
TGCAGTGCTAGTCCTCGTCCCCAGCAGTACTTC
>TRBV6-5|NA|TRBJ2-7|NA
CASSYSNLGRPNSYEQYF
TGTGCCAGCAGTTACTCTAATCTCGGGCGACCCAACTCCTACGAGCAGTACTTC
>TRBV29-1|TRBD1|TRBJ2-5|many
CSVEGADRVMSETQYF
TGCAGCGTTGAAGGGGCGGACAGGGTTATGAGCGAGACCCAGTACTTC
>TRBV30|NA|TRBJ2-5|NA
CAWSPGETQYF
TGTGCCTGGAGTCCGGGGGAGACCCAGTACTTC
>TRBV4-1|NA|TRBJ2-7|few
CASSRRDSPLSYEQYF
TGCGCCAGCAGCCGGCGGGACTCGCCGCTCTCCTACGAGCAGTACTTC
>TRBV5-4|TRBD2|TRBJ2-2|NA
CASRLSGRAYTGELFF
TGTGCCAGCAGGCTTAGCGGGAGGGCCTACACCGGGGAGCTGTTTTTT
>TRBV4-1|NA|TRBJ2-7|few
CASSQVVLSSYEQYF
TGCGCCAGCAGCCAAGTTGTCCTTAGCTCCTACGAGCAGTACTTC
>TRBV3-1|TRBD2|TRBJ2-1|few
CASSLLAFSYNEQFF
TGTGCCAGCAGCTTACTAGCGTTTTCCTACAATGAGCAGTTCTTC
>TRBV7-9|NA|TRBJ2-7|few
CASSITRAPRLPYEQYF
TGTGCCAGCAGCATTACCCGGGCCCCTAGGCTCCCTTACGAGCAGTACTTC
>TRBV29-1|TRBD1|TRBJ2-2|few
CSATPTGGWNTGELFF
TGCAGCGCAACTCCGACAGGGGGCTGGAACACCGGGGAGCTGTTTTTT
>TRBV29-1|TRBD1|TRBJ2-7|few
CSVELEGDREKYF
TGCAGCGTTGAACTTGAGGGGGACAGGGAAAAATACTTC
>TRBV19|NA|TRBJ2-7|NA
CASRIQHGLGSEQYF
TGTGCCAGTCGTATACAGCACGGCTTAGGCAGCGAGCAGTACTTC
>TRBV11-2|NA|TRBJ2-3|NA
CASSPPGVRTQYF
TGTGCCAGCAGCCCTCCCGGGGTAAGGACGCAGTATTTT
>TRBV7-7|TRBD2|TRBJ2-1|NA
CASSLHAGGYNEQFF
TGTGCCAGCAGCTTACACGCGGGAGGGTACAATGAGCAGTTCTTC
>TRBV9|TRBD1|TRBJ2-7|NA
CASSVGWGQGGEQYF
TGTGCCAGCAGCGTAGGATGGGGACAGGGCGGCGAGCAGTACTTC
>TRBV5-6|NA|TRBJ2-1|few
CASSRAGYNEQFF
TGTGCCAGCAGCCGAGCGGGTTACAATGAGCAGTTCTTC
>TRBV5-1|NA|TRBJ2-2|NA
CASSFAPGNTGELFF
TGCGCCAGCAGCTTTGCGCCGGGGAACACCGGGGAGCTGTTTTTT
>TRBV12-2|NA|TRBJ1-1|NA
CASRLGGIGGDTEAFF
TGTGCAAGTCGCTTAGGAGGTATCGGGGGGGACACTGAAGCTTTCTTT
>TRBV5-1|NA|TRBJ1-1|few
CASSQQDIGEAFF
TGCGCCAGCAGCCAACAGGACATAGGTGAAGCTTTCTTT
>TRBV27|TRBD1|TRBJ2-7|many
CASSWTGENEQYF
TGTGCCAGCAGTTGGACAGGGGAAAACGAGCAGTACTTC
>TRBV5-1|NA|TRBJ1-1|NA
CASSLTGTTTLALNTEAFF
TGCGCCAGCAGCTTGACCGGGACGACGACCTTAGCATTGAACACTGAAGCTTTCTTT
>TRBV14|NA|TRBJ2-1|NA
CASSPLPRGEQFF
TGTGCCAGCAGCCCCCTCCCCCGCGGTGAGCAGTTCTTC
>TRBV29-1|TRBD1|TRBJ2-5|many
CSVGTGTKTQYF
TGCAGCGTTGGGACAGGTACAAAGACCCAGTACTTC
>TRBV7-6|TRBD1|TRBJ1-1|NA
CASSPRIRTGKGDTEAFF
TGTGCCAGCAGCCCCAGAATCCGGACAGGGAAGGGGGACACTGAAGCTTTCTTT
>TRBV7-6|NA|TRBJ2-7|many
CASSYHTGEQYF
TGTGCCAGCAGCTACCATACGGGGGAGCAGTACTTC
>TRBV7-2|TRBD1|TRBJ2-7|many
CASSLRRDSIYEQYF
TGTGCCAGCAGCTTACGAAGGGACAGCATCTACGAGCAGTACTTC